This TCR beta chain was profiled in a study of blood T cell repertoires in COVID-19. Trimming shortened V by 2 bases and J by 0 bases, and 12 bases separated the two germline ends. From germline, CDR1 is SGHTA and CDR2 FQGTGA. This CDR3 contains 16 residues. Repertoires were generated with immunoSEQ multiplex PCR, while TCRdb's copy carries only in-frame clones and drops some. The repertoire has about 220,000 clones, 84% of them found once; the top ten carry roughly 2.3%. The gene calls are TRBV7-3 and TRBJ2-3; TRBD2 is a possible D gene (6 bases). The receptor comes from a woman aged 55-69 years with acute or convalescent COVID-19. Sequencing used peripheral blood. CDR3 sequence reads: CASSLLARGSTDTQYF. The CDR3 DNA is TGTGCCAGCAGCTTACTTGCTCGGGGGAGCACAGATACGCAGTATTTT.